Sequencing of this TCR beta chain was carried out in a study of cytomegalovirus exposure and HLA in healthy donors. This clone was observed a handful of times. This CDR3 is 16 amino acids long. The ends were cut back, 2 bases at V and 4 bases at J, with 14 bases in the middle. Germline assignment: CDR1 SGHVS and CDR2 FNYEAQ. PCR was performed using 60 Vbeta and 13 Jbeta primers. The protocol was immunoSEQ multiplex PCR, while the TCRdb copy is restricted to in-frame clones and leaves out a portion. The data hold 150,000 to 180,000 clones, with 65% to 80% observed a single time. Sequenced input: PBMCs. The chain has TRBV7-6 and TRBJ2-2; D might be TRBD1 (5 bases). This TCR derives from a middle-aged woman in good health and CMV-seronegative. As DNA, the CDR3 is TGTGCCAGCAGCTTATACCAGGGCCGCAGCACCGGGGAGCTGTTTTTT. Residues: CASSLYQGRSTGELFF.